The 7 T cell receptor beta chains below all came from one sample that was sequenced in a study of shared clonotypes between healthy human individuals. Measured with immunoSEQ multiplex PCR; TCRdb has only the in-frame clones, and not every one. The sample shows approximately 99,000 clones, around 68% of them seen only once. Specimen: memory CD8+ T cells sorted from blood. Subset reported: CD45RO+ cells pooled with CCR7-negative TemRA cells. These receptors all come from a young woman in good health.

The chain recombines TRBV5-1 with TRBJ2-5, with a weak D call TRBD2 (6 bases). The length of the CDR3 is 14 residues. Germline lookup yields CDR1 SGHRS and CDR2 YFSETQ. V lost 3 bases and J 2 bases, leaving 11 bases between the germline ends. CDR3: CASSSAGVQETQYF. Written as DNA, the CDR3 is TGCGCCAGCAGCTCAGCGGGTGTACAAGAGACCCAGTACTTC.

The rearrangement uses TRBV5-1 and TRBJ1-2; D is unclear. This CDR3 contains 14 residues. Trimming took off 3 bases at V and 8 bases at J, with 17 bases between the two ends. Germline CDR1 reads SGHRS; CDR2 reads YFSETQ. The DNA for the CDR3 is TGCGCCAGCAGCTCCCTACAGAGCGTAGGGGGCTACACCTTC. Protein sequence: CASSSLQSVGGYTF.

The gene calls are TRBV6-1 and TRBJ2-7; possibly TRBD2 for D (6 bases). There are 13 residues in the CDR3. The germline V and J ends were trimmed by 7 bases and 3 bases, with 13 bases remaining between them. The germline V gene has CDR1 MNHNS and CDR2 SASEGT. The CDR3 loop reads CASTRGFLYEQYF. DNA of the CDR3: TGTGCCAGCACCCGGGGGTTTCTCTACGAGCAGTACTTC.

V is TRBV28 and J is TRBJ1-5; D is ambiguous. CDR1 and CDR2 (germline): MDHEN, SYDVKM. This CDR3 is 15 amino acids long. V was shortened by 5 bases and J by 0 bases, with 11 bases between the two germline ends. CDR3 sequence reads: CASSLPEYSNQPQHF. In DNA, the CDR3 is TGTGCCAGCAGTCTACCAGAGTATAGCAATCAGCCCCAGCATTTT. The full variable domain, with the rest looked up from reference TRBV28 and TRBJ1-5, is DVKVTQSSRYLVKRTGEKVFLECVQDMDHENMFWYRQDPGLGLRLIYFSYDVKMKEKGDIPEGYSVSREKKERFSLILESASTNQTSMYLCASSLPEYSNQPQHFGDGTRLSIL.

The chain employs TRBV27 and TRBJ1-4, with D unclear. CDR3 size: 13 residues. Between the trimmed V and J ends, which lost 1 base and 7 bases, there was a span of 7 bases. Germline assignment: CDR1 MNHEY and CDR2 SMNVEV (reference sequence). CDR3 in DNA: TGTGCCAGCAGTTTATGGGCGGGTGAAAAACTGTTTTTT. The encoded protein is CASSLWAGEKLFF.

This rearrangement joins TRBV30 to TRBJ2-7; TRBD2 is a possible D gene (5 bases). V was trimmed by 0 bases and J by 4 bases, leaving 13 bases between them. Germline values: CDR1 GTSNPN, CDR2 SVGIG (reference sequence). The CDR3 covers 14 residues. The CDR3 DNA sequence: TGTGCCTGGAGTGTACGTCCGGGGAGATACGAGCAGTACTTC. This codes for CAWSVRPGRYEQYF.

This clone was detected a few times. The chain couples TRBV5-4 to TRBJ2-5; 9 bases are a match to TRBD2. This CDR3 has 15 residues. The V and J ends lost 2 bases and 5 bases, in that order; junction bases with no gene match: 7. Germline V gives CDR1 SGHNT, CDR2 YYREEE (reference sequence). DNA for the CDR3: TGTGCCAGCAGCTTCCAGGCGGGAGGGGCGGAGACCCAGTACTTC. Translating gives CASSFQAGGAETQYF.